Listed here is a single TCR beta chain. The antigen remains unidentified. The PCR was carried out with 60 Vbeta primers and 13 Jbeta primers. Generated by immunoSEQ multiplex PCR, the TCRdb table keeps only in-frame clones and is missing some. Altogether approximately 100,000 clones are present, less than 80% being singletons, with the ten largest covering around 3.1%. The entry originates in a study of cytomegalovirus exposure and HLA in healthy donors. Study-wide points: Three chains linked to CMV were shown in vitro to be specific for CMV antigens. A list of roughly 160 TCR beta chains associated with cytomegalovirus was given.

The germline V gene encodes CDR1 LGHNA and CDR2 YSLEER. Losses at the gene ends were 2 bases for V and 5 bases for J; bases not matched to a gene: 6. This CDR3 contains 16 residues. This TCR derives from a woman in her 40s in good health and CMV-seronegative. This chain links TRBV4-3 with TRBJ2-5, with 12 bases aligning to TRBD2. Source material: PBMCs. CDR3 coding DNA: TGCGCCAGCAGCCAAACTAGCGGGGGGCATCGGGAGACCCAGTACTTC. This gives the protein CASSQTSGGHRETQYF.